This T cell receptor beta chain comes out of a study of CD8+ T cells in alopecia areata. Background on the study: Treatment comprised oral tofacitinib, 5 to 10 mg twice daily, in treated patients.

TCR sequencing used cDNA made by reverse transcription of extracted RNA. Assay used: immunoSEQ multiplex PCR; TCRdb lists only in-frame clones, some missing. The sample consists of roughly 150,000 clones, over 70% of them appearing once. Broader study findings: There were also resident alphabeta T cells of normal skin sequenced in scalp samples.

In regard to this clone: Its target is not known.

Both peripheral blood and punch biopsies of lesional scalp skin were obtained from patients who had alopecia areata. Using a FACSAria, the CD4+ and CD8+ T cells were sorted from the PBMCs. The material was CD8+ T cells sorted from blood, obtained at week 0. The receptor was derived from a human donor with alopecia areata.

CDR3 residues: CATGHRRRRDTQYF. The CDR3 coding sequence is TGTGCCACCGGACACCGGCGGCGCAGGGATACGCAGTATTTT. V gene TRBV10-3 combines with J gene TRBJ2-3, with a weak D call TRBD1 (5 bases). Between the trimmed V and J ends, which lost 10 bases and 6 bases, there was a span of 20 bases. Germline loops: CDR1 ENHRY, CDR2 SYGVKD. The CDR3 runs to 14 residues.